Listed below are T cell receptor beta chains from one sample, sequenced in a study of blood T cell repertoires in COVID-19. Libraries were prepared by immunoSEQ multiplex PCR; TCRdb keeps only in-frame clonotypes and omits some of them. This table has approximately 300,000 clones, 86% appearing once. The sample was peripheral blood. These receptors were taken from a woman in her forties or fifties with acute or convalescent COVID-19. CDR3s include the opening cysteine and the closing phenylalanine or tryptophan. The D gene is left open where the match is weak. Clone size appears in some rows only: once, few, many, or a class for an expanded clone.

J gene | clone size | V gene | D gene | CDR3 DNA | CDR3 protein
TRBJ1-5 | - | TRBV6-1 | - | TGTGCCAGCAGTGACAGGAATAGTAATCAGCCCCAGCATTTT | CASSDRNSNQPQHF
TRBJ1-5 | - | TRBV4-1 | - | TGCGCCAGCAGCAAAGACAGGAAAGTTGGTTTTCAGCCCCAGCATTTT | CASSKDRKVGFQPQHF
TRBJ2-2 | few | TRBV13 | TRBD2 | TGTGCCAGCAGCCCGTACTCGAAGCGGGGCGGCACCGGGGAGCTGTTTTTT | CASSPYSKRGGTGELFF
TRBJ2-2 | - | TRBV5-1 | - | TGCGCCAGCAGCTTCTGGGGACAGAACACCGGGGAGCTGTTTTTT | CASSFWGQNTGELFF
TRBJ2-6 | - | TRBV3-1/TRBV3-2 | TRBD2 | TGTGCCAGCAGCCACAGCCCGACTCCGGGACTAGTGGGCTCTGGGGCCAACGTCCTGACTTTC | CASSHSPTPGLVGSGANVLTF
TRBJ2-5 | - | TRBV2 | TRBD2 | TGTGCCAGCAGCGGGACTAGCGGGAGGAGAGAGACCCAGTACTTC | CASSGTSGRRETQYF
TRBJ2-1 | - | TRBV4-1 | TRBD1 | TGCGCCAGCAGCCAAAAGCTCCGGGACAGCTCCTACAATGAGCAGTTCTTC | CASSQKLRDSSYNEQFF
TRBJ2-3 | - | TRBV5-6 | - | TGTGCCAGCAGCTCCGGGACACTCACAGATACGCAGTATTTT | CASSSGTLTDTQYF
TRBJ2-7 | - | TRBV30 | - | TGTGCCTGGAGTAGTTTCCTAGCGAACTACGAGCAGTACTTC | CAWSSFLANYEQYF
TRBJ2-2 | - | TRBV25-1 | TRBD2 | TGTGCCAGCAGTGAACTAGCGGCCGGGGAGCTGTTTTTT | CASSELAAGELFF
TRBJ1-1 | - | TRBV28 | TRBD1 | TGTGCCAGCAGTTACCGGGACAGGGCGCAAGCTTTCTTT | CASSYRDRAQAFF
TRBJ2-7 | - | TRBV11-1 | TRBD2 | TGTGCCAGCAGCTTAAAGACTAGCAGTTACTACGAGCAGTACTTC | CASSLKTSSYYEQYF
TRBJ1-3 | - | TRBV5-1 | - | TGCGCCAGCAGCTTGGATTTAGCTGGAAACACCATATATTTT | CASSLDLAGNTIYF
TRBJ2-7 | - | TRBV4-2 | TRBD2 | TGTGCCAGCAGCCAAGAGGGGGGACTAGCGGGACGATGGCAGTACTTC | CASSQEGGLAGRWQYF
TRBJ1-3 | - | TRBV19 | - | TGTGCCAGTAGTTGGGACATCTTTGGAAACACCATATATTTT | CASSWDIFGNTIYF
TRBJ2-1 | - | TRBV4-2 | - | TGTGCCAGCAGCCCAGGAAGAGCGGAAAGCTCCTACAATGAGCAGTTCTTC | CASSPGRAESSYNEQFF
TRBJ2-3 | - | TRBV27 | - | TGTGCCAGCAGTTTATGGGAGAGCACAGATACGCAGTATTTT | CASSLWESTDTQYF
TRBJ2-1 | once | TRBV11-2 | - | TGTGCCAGCAGCTTAGTCTGGTACGGTTCCTACAATGAGCAGTTCTTC | CASSLVWYGSYNEQFF
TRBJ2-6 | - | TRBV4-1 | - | TGCGCCAGCCGCTTGGGGCGCTCTGGGGCCAACGTCCTGACTTTC | CASRLGRSGANVLTF
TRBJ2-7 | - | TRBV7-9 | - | TGTGCCAGCAGCTTAGAGAGACTTGCCTACGAGCAGTACTTC | CASSLERLAYEQYF
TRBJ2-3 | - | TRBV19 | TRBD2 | TGTGCCAGTGGAGGGGCGGGGGTAGCGACAGATACGCAGTATTTT | CASGGAGVATDTQYF
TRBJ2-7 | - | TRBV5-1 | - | TGCGCCAGCAGCCCCCGACAGGTTTCCTACGAGCAGTACTTC | CASSPRQVSYEQYF
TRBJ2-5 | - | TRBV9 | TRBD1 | TGTGCCAGCAGCGCGGACAGGGCACAAGAGACCCAGTACTTC | CASSADRAQETQYF
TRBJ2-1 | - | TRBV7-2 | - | TGTGCCAGCAGCTTCGGTCCCGAGTACAATGAGCAGTTCTTC | CASSFGPEYNEQFF
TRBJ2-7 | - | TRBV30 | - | TGTGCCTGGCAGGTTGGATACGAGCAGTACTTC | CAWQVGYEQYF
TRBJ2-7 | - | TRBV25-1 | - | TGTGCCAGCAGTGAATCGGAACCGGGCTACGAGCAGTACTTC | CASSESEPGYEQYF
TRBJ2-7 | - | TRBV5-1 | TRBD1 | TGCGCCAGCAGCTATACCGGGACAGAGACCTACGAGCAGTACTTC | CASSYTGTETYEQYF
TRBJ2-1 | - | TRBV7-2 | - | TGTGCCAGCAGCGCGGGCCCGATGGGTGAGCAGTTCTTC | CASSAGPMGEQFF
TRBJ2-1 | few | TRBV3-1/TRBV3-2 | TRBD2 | TGTGCCAGCAGCCATGAAGAGCGGGGTGAGCAGTTCTTC | CASSHEERGEQFF
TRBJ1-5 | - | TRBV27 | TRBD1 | TGTGCCAGCAGATCAACGGGACAGGGGACGGCCAATCAGCCCCAGCATTTT | CASRSTGQGTANQPQHF
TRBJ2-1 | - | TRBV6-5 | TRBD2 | TGTGCCAGCAGTTACTTAGCGGGGTCTTACAATGAGCAGTTCTTC | CASSYLAGSYNEQFF
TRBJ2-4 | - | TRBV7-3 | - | TGTGCCAGCGGATTACCAAGGGGCATTCAGTACTTC | CASGLPRGIQYF
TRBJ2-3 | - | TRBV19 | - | TGTGCCAGTAGCCTCGGCGGTACGCAGTATTTT | CASSLGGTQYF
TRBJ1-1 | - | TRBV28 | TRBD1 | TGTGCCAGCAGAACTAGGACAGGGTGGAGTAACACTGAAGCTTTCTTT | CASRTRTGWSNTEAFF
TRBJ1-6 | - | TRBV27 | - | TGTGCCAGCAGTTTAGATAGGGGCGGGGATTCACCCCTCCACTTT | CASSLDRGGDSPLHF
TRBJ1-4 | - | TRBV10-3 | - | TGTGCCATCAGTGAGTCGATGAGCAGGGCAGGGGAAAAACTGTTTTTT | CAISESMSRAGEKLFF
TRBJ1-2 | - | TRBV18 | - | TGTGCCAGCTCACCACAGGGAAGAACGGGAGGCTACACCTTC | CASSPQGRTGGYTF
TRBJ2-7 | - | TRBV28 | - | TGTGCCAGCAGTTTACCCTCCTCAGGCTACGAGCAGTACTTC | CASSLPSSGYEQYF
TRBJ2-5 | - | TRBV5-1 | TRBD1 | TGCGCCAGCAGCTTGGAGGGGACAGGTGGAGAGACCCAGTACTTC | CASSLEGTGGETQYF
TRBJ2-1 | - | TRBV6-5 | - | TGTGCCAGCGTAGGGCCGGGAGAGCAGTTCTTC | CASVGPGEQFF
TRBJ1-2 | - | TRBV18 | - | TGTGCCAGCTCAGAAACAACTAACTATGGCTACACCTTC | CASSETTNYGYTF
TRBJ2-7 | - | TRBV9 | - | TGTGCCAGCAGCGCCGGAGGAGGACAGTGGACGCCCGAGCAGTACTTC | CASSAGGGQWTPEQYF
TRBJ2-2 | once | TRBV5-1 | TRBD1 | TGCGCCAGCAGCTTGGAGCAGGGGGCCGGGGAGCTGTTTTTT | CASSLEQGAGELFF
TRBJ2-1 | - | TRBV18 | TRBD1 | TGTGCCAGCTCAGAAGACAGGGGTTACAACAATGAGCAGTTCTTC | CASSEDRGYNNEQFF
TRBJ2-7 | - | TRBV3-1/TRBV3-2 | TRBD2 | TGTGCCAGCAGCCCAGGGACTAGCGGGAGGGGAGAGCAGTACTTC | CASSPGTSGRGEQYF
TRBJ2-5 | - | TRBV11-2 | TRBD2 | TGTGCCAGCAGCATTAGCGGGAGGCAACAAGAGACCCAGTACTTC | CASSISGRQQETQYF
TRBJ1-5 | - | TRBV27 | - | TGTGCCAGCAGTTTAAACTCGTATCAGCCCCAGCATTTT | CASSLNSYQPQHF
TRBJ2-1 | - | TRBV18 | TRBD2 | TGTGCCAGCTCACCGCAACTGGGACTAGCGGGAACATACAATGAGCAGTTCTTC | CASSPQLGLAGTYNEQFF